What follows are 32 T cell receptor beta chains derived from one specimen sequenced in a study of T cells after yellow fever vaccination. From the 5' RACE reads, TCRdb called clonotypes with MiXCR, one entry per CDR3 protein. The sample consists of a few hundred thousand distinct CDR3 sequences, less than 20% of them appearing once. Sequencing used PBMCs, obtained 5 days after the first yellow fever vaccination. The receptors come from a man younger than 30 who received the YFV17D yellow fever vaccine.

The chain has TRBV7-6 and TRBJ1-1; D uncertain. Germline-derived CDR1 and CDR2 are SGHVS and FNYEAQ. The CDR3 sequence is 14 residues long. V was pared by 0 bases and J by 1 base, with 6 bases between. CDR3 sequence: CASSLASRNTEAFF. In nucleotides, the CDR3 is TGTGCCAGCAGCTTAGCGTCAAGGAACACTGAAGCTTTCTTT.

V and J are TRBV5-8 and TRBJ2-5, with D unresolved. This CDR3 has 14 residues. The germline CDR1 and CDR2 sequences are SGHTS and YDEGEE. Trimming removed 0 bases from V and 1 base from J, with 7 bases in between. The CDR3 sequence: CASSLAAVQETQYF. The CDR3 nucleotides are TGTGCCAGCAGCTTGGCCGCGGTCCAAGAGACCCAGTACTTC.

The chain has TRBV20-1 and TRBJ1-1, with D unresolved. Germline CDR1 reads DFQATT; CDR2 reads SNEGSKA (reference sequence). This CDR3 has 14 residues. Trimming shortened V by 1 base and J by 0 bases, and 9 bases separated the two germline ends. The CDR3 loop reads CSARAAGVNTEAFF. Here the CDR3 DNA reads TGCAGTGCTAGAGCAGCCGGTGTGAACACTGAAGCTTTCTTT.

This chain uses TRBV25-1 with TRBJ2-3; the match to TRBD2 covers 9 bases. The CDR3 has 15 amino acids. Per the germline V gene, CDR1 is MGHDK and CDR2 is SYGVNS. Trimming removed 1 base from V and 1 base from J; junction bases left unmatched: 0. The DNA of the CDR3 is TGTGCCAGCAGTGAATTAGCGGGGGGCACAGATACGCAGTATTTT. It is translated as CASSELAGGTDTQYF. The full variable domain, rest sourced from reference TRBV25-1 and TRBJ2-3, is EADIYQTPRYLVIGTGKKITLECSQTMGHDKMYWYQQDPGMELHLIHYSYGVNSTEKGDLSSESTVSRIRTEHFPLTLESARPSHTSQYLCASSELAGGTDTQYFGPGTRLTVL.

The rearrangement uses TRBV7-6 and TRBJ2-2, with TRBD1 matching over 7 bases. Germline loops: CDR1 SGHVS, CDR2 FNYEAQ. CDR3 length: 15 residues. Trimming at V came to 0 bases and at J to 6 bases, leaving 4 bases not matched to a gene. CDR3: CASSLAAQGAGELFF. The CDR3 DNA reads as TGTGCCAGCAGCTTAGCGGCCCAGGGGGCCGGGGAGCTGTTTTTT.

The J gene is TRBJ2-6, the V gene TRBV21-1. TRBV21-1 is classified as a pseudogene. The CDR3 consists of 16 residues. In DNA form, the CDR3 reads TGTGCCAGCAGCAAAGGATTGGGTCCTGGGGCCAACGTCCTGACTTTC. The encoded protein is CASSKGLGPGANVLTF.

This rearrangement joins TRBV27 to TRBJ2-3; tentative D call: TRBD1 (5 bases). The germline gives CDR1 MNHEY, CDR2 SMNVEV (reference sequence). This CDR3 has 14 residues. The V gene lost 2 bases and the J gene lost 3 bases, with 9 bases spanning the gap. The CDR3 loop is CASSLGAWTDTQYF. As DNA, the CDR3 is TGTGCCAGCAGTTTAGGGGCATGGACAGATACGCAGTATTTT.

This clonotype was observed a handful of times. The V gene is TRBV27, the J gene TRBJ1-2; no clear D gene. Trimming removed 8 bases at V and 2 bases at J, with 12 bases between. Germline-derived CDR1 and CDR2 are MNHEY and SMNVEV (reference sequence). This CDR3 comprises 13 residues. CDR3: CASPPPGNYGYTF. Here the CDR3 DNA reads TGTGCCAGCCCTCCCCCAGGAAACTATGGCTACACCTTC.

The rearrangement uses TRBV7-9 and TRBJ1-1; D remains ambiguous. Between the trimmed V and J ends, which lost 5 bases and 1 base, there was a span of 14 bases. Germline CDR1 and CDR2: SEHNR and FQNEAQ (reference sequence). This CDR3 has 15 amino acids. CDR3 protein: CASSKGLTRNTEAFF. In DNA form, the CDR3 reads TGTGCCAGCAGCAAGGGCCTCACGAGGAACACTGAAGCTTTCTTT.

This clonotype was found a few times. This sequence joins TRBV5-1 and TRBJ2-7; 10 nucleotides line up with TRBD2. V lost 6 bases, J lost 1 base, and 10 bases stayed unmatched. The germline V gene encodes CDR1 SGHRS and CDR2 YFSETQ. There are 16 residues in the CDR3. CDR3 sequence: CASTRWSGGGSYEQYF. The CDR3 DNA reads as TGCGCCAGCACCCGCTGGAGCGGGGGGGGATCCTACGAGCAGTACTTC.

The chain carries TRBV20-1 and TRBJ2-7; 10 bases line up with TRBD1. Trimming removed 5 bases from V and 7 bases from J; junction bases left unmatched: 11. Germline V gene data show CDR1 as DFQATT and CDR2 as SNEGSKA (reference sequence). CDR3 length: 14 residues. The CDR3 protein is CSAFLGQGTGEQYF. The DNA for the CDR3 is TGCAGTGCTTTCCTGGGACAGGGGACGGGGGAGCAGTACTTC.

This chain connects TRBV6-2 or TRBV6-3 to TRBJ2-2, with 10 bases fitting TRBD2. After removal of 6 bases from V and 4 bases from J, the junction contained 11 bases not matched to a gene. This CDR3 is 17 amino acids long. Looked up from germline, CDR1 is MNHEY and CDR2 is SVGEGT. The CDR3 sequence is CASSPEKIAGGTGELFF. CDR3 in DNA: TGTGCCAGCAGCCCAGAGAAGATAGCGGGGGGCACCGGGGAGCTGTTTTTT.

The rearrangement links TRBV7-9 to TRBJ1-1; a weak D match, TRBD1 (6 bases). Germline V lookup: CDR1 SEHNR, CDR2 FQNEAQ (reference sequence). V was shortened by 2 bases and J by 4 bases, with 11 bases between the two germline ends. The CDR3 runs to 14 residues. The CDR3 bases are TGTGCCAGCAGCTTACCCACAGGGTTCACTGAAGCTTTCTTT. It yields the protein CASSLPTGFTEAFF.

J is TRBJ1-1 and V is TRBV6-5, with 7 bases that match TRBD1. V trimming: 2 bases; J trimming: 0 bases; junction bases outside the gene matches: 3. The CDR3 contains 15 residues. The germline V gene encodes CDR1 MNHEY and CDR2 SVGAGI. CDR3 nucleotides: TGTGCCAGCAGTTACCATGGACAGGTGAACACTGAAGCTTTCTTT. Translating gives CASSYHGQVNTEAFF.

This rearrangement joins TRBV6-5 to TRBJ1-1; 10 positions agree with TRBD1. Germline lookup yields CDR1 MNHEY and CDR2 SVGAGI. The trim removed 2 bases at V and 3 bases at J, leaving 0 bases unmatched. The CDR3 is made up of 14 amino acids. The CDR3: CASSYGTGDTEAFF. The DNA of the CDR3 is TGTGCCAGCAGTTACGGGACAGGGGACACTGAAGCTTTCTTT.

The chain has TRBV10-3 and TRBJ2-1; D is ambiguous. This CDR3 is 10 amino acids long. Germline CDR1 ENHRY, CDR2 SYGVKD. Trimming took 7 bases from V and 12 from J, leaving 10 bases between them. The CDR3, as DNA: TGTGCCATCACCGAGATGAGGCAGTTCTTC. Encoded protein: CAITEMRQFF.

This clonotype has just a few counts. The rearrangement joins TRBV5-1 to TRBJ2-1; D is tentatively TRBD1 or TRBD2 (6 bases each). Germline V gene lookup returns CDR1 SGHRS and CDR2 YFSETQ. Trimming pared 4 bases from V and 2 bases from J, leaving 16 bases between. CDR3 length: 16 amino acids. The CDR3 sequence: CASSPRMGGTYNEQFF. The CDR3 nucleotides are TGCGCCAGCAGCCCACGAATGGGGGGCACCTACAATGAGCAGTTCTTC.

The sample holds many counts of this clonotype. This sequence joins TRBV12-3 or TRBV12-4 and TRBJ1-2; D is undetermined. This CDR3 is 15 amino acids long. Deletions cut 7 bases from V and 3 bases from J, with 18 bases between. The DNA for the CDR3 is TGTGCCAGCACCTATGACCTTTTGCGGTACTATGGCTACACCTTC. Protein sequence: CASTYDLLRYYGYTF.

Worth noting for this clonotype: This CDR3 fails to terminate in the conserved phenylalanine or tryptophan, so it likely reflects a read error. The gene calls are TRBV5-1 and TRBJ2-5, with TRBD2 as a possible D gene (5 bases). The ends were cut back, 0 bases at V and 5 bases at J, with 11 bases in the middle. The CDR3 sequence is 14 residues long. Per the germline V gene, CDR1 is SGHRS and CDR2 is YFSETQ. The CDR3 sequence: CASSLGASKETQYY. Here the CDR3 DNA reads TGCGCCAGCAGCTTGGGGGCTAGCAAGGAGACCCAGTACTAC.

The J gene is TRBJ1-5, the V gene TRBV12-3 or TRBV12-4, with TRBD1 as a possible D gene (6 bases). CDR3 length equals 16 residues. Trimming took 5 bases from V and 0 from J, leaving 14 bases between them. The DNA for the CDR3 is TGTGCCAGCAGTCCGGGAGGGGGGTATAGCAATCAGCCCCAGCATTTT. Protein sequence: CASSPGGGYSNQPQHF.

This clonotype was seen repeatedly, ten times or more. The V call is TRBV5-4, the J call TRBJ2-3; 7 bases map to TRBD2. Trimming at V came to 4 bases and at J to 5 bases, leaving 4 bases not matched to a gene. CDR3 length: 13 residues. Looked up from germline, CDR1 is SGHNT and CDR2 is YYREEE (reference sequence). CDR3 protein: CASSGLVEDTQYF. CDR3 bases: TGTGCCAGCAGCGGACTAGTGGAAGATACGCAGTATTTT. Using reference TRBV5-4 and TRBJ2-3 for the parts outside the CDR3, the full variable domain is ETGVTQSPTHLIKTRGQQVTLRCSSQSGHNTVSWYQQALGQGPQFIFQYYREEENGRGNFPPRFSGLQFPNYSSELNVNALELDDSALYLCASSGLVEDTQYFGPGTRLTVL.

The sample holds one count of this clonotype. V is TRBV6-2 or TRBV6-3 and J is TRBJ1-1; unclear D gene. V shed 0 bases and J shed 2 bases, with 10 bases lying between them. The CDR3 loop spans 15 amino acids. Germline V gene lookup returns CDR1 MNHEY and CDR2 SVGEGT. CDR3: CASSYSPQDNTEAFF. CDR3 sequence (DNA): TGTGCCAGCAGTTACTCGCCCCAGGATAACACTGAAGCTTTCTTT.

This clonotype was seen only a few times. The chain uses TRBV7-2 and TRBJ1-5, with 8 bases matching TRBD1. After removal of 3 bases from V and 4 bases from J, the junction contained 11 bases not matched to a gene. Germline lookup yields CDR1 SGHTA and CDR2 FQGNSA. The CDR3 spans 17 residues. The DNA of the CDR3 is TGTGCCAGCAGCTTCAGGCGGCAGGGGGCAGGGAATCAGCCCCAGCATTTT. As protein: CASSFRRQGAGNQPQHF.

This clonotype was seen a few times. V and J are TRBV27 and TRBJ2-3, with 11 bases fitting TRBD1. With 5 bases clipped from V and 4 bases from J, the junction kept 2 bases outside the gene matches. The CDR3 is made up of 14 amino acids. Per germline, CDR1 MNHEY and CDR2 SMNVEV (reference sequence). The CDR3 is CASSGQGAADTQYF. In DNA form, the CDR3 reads TGTGCCAGCAGTGGACAGGGGGCGGCAGATACGCAGTATTTT.

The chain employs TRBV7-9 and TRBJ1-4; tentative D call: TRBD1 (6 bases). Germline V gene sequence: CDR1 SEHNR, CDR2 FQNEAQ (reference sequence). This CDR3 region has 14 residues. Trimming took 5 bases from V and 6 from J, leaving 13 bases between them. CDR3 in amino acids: CASSRQGLDEKLFF. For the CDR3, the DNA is TGTGCCAGCAGCCGTCAGGGGTTGGATGAAAAACTGTTTTTT.

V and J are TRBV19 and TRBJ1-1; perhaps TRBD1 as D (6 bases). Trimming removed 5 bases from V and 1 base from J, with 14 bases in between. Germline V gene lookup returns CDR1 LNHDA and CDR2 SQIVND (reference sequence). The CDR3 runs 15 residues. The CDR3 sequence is CASSAGMGANTEAFF. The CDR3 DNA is TGTGCCAGTAGTGCGGGGATGGGGGCGAACACTGAAGCTTTCTTT.

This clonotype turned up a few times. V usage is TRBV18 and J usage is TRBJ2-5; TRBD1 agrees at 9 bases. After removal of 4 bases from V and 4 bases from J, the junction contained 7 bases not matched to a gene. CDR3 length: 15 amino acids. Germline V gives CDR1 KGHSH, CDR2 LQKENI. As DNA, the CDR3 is TGTGCCAGCTCACGAGGGACAGGGATGGGAGAGACCCAGTACTTC. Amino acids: CASSRGTGMGETQYF.

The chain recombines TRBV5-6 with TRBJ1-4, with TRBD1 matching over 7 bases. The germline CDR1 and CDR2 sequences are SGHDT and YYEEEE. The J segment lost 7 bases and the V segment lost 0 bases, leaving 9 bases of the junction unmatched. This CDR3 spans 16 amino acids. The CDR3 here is CASSLGTQGVAEKLFF. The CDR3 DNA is TGTGCCAGCAGCTTGGGAACGCAGGGGGTCGCTGAAAAACTGTTTTTT.

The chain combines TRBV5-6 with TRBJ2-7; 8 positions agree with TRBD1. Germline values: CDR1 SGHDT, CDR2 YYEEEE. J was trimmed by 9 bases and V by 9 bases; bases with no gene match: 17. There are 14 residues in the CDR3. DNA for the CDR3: TGTGCCATGGGCCCGGCGGGACAGGCTTATGGGCAGTACGTC. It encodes CAMGPAGQAYGQYV.

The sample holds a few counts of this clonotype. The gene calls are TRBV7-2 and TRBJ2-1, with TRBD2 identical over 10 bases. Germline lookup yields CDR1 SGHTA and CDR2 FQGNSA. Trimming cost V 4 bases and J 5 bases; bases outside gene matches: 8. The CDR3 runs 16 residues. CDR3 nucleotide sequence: TGTGCCAGCAGCTCCAGATTTAGCGGGGGGAACAATGAGCAGTTCTTC. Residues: CASSSRFSGGNNEQFF.

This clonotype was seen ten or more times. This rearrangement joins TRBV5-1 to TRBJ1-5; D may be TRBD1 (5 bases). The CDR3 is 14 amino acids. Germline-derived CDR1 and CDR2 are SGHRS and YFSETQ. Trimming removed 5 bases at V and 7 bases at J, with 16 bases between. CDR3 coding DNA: TGCGCCAGCAGTCGGGACGGCGAAGACCAGCCCCAGCATTTT. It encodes CASSRDGEDQPQHF.

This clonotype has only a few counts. The CDR3 DNA sequence: TGCGCCAGCAGCCACATCCCGAACACAGATACGCAGTATTTT. Protein sequence: CASSHIPNTDTQYF. The chain employs TRBV4-1 and TRBJ2-3; D remains ambiguous. Germline values: CDR1 MGHRA, CDR2 YSYEKL. The CDR3 contains 14 residues. V was pared by 3 bases and J by 2 bases, with 9 bases between.